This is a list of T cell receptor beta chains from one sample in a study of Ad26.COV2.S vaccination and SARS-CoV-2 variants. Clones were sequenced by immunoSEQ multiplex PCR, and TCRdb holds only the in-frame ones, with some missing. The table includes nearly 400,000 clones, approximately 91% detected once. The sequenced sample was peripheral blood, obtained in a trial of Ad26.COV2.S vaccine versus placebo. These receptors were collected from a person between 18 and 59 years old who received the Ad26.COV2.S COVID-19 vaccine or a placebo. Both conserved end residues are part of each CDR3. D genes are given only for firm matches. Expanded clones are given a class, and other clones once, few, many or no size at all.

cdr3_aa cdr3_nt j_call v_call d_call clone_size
CATSRDWPGGILAKNIQYF TGTGCCACCAGCAGAGATTGGCCGGGAGGTATCCTAGCCAAAAACATTCAGTACTTC TRBJ2-4 TRBV15 TRBD2 -
CASSLALERGYNEQFF TGTGCCAGCAGCTTAGCGCTAGAGCGGGGCTACAATGAGCAGTTCTTC TRBJ2-1 TRBV11-1 TRBD2 -
CASSLGGAGLASKETQYF TGTGCCAGCAGCTTAGGAGGTGCTGGACTAGCCAGCAAAGAGACCCAGTACTTC TRBJ2-5 TRBV11-2 TRBD2 -
CASSPGLAAVNTGELFF TGTGCCAGCAGCCCGGGACTAGCGGCAGTGAACACCGGGGAGCTGTTTTTT TRBJ2-2 TRBV7-9 TRBD2 -
CASSYRGAGGDTQYF TGTGCCAGCAGTTACCGCGGAGCGGGAGGTGATACGCAGTATTTT TRBJ2-3 TRBV6-5 TRBD2 -
CAISETLTSGRVDTQYF TGTGCCATCAGTGAGACCCTGACTAGCGGGAGAGTAGATACGCAGTATTTT TRBJ2-3 TRBV10-3 TRBD2 -
CASSTRQGSNQPQHF TGTGCCAGTAGTACCAGACAGGGGAGCAATCAGCCCCAGCATTTT TRBJ1-5 TRBV19 TRBD1 -
CASSWGPLSDEQYF TGTGCCAGCAGCTGGGGACCGCTTAGTGACGAGCAGTACTTC TRBJ2-7 TRBV7-9 - -
CASSPGPPGGQPQHF TGTGCCAGTAGTCCCGGACCGCCGGGGGGTCAGCCCCAGCATTTT TRBJ1-5 TRBV19 - once
CASTSAGGLTYNEQFF TGCGCCAGCACGAGCGCGGGAGGGCTCACCTACAATGAGCAGTTCTTC TRBJ2-1 TRBV5-1 TRBD2 -
CASSWDRLAEQYF TGTGCCAGCAGTTGGGACAGGCTGGCCGAGCAGTACTTC TRBJ2-7 TRBV27 TRBD1 -
CASSYRTGRQPQHF TGTGCCAGCAGCTACCGGACAGGGCGTCAGCCCCAGCATTTT TRBJ1-5 TRBV3-1/TRBV3-2 TRBD1 -
CASSPRGGVAYEQYF TGTGCCAGCAGCCCGCGGGGGGGAGTGGCCTACGAGCAGTACTTC TRBJ2-7 TRBV9 TRBD2 -
CASSPGARDTEAFF TGCGCCAGCAGCCCCGGGGCGCGGGACACTGAAGCTTTCTTT TRBJ1-1 TRBV5-1 - -
CASSPTGRVSGNTIYF TGTGCCAGCTCACCTACAGGGCGTGTCTCTGGAAACACCATATATTTT TRBJ1-3 TRBV18 - -
CASSARSSVQVAYGYTF TGTGCCAGCAGCGCCCGAAGTTCCGTACAGGTGGCGTATGGCTACACCTTC TRBJ1-2 TRBV9 - -
CAWSMGQRNQPQHF TGTGCCTGGAGCATGGGACAGAGAAATCAGCCCCAGCATTTT TRBJ1-5 TRBV30 TRBD1 -
CASSIQPTGPGSPLHF TGTGCCAGCAGTATACAACCGACAGGGCCAGGTTCACCCCTCCACTTT TRBJ1-6 TRBV2 TRBD1 -
CASSLVTMARAAEQYF TGTGCCAGCAGTTTGGTCACCATGGCCAGGGCGGCCGAGCAGTACTTC TRBJ2-7 TRBV28 - -
CASSSAPGELFF TGTGCCAGCAGTTCGGCCCCCGGGGAGCTGTTTTTT TRBJ2-2 TRBV27 - -
CASSQETGLAGGVQYF TGTGCCAGCAGCCAAGAGACGGGACTAGCGGGAGGGGTGCAGTACTTC TRBJ2-7 TRBV4-2 TRBD2 -
CASSLDGNTEAFF TGTGCCAGCAGTTTAGATGGGAACACTGAAGCTTTCTTT TRBJ1-1 TRBV12-3/TRBV12-4 - once